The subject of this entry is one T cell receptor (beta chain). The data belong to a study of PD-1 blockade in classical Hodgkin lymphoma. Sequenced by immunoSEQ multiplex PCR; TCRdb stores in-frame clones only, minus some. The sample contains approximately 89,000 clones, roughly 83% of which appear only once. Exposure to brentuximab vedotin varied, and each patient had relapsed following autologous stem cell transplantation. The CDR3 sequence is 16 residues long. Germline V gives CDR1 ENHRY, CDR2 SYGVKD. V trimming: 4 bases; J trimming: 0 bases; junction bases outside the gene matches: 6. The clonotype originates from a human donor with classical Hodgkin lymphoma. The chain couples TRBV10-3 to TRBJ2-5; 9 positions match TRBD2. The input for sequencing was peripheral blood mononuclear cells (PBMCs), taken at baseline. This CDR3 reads CAISGFAGGYQETQYF. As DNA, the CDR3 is TGTGCCATCAGTGGCTTTGCGGGGGGGTACCAAGAGACCCAGTACTTC.